This TCR beta chain was sequenced in a study of cytomegalovirus exposure and HLA in healthy donors. Regarding the study as a whole: Per published reports, the classifier diagnosed cytomegalovirus status with high specificity and sensitivity.

Germline CDR1 is MNHNS and CDR2 is SASEGT. This CDR3 is built from 13 residues. V trimming: 3 bases; J trimming: 4 bases; junction bases outside the gene matches: 1. It was with 60 Vbeta and 13 Jbeta primers that the PCR ran. The assay was immunoSEQ multiplex PCR, and TCRdb's table has in-frame clones only and misses some. The sample data list approximately 120,000 clones. On this clone itself: The antigen is not known.

The material sequenced was PBMCs. The chain links TRBV6-1 to TRBJ1-2; TRBD1 aligns across 8 bases. The clonotype originates from a man aged 40-49 years in good health and CMV-seronegative. The CDR3 spells CASSDGQGYGYTF. CDR3 nucleotide sequence: TGTGCCAGCAGTGACGGACAGGGCTATGGCTACACCTTC.